The source of this TCR beta chain is a study of cytomegalovirus exposure and HLA in healthy donors. Study context: Earlier, some 180 million T cells were analyzed, and 117 million unique TCR beta sequences were found among them.

The CDR3 consists of 15 residues. Germline assignment: CDR1 KGHSH and CDR2 LQKENI. Trimming stripped 4 bases from V and 5 bases from J, with 17 bases between. With regard to this clone: Its antigen is not identified.

Study results and caveats: In a later analysis, V- and J-gene trimming of beta chains associated with a DCLRE1C missense variant, replicated independently.

Amplification used 60 Vbeta primers and 13 Jbeta primers. Using immunoSEQ multiplex PCR, the repertoire was profiled, and TCRdb retains in-frame clones only, with some absent. The sample has approximately 100,000 clones; the top ten hold 0.45% to 0.6%. The receptor's source is a man in his fifties or sixties in good health and CMV-seronegative. Sequenced material: PBMCs. This chain links TRBV18 with TRBJ1-2; D call uncertain. The chain's CDR3 is CASSLYNPKLYGYTF. The CDR3 DNA reads TGTGCCAGCTCACTCTATAATCCGAAACTGTATGGCTACACCTTC.